These 32 T cell receptor beta chains were sequenced from one sample in a study of T cell repertoires in ileal Crohn's disease. Here immunoSEQ multiplex PCR was the method, and the copy in TCRdb shows in-frame clones only, minus some. The sample lists around 16,000 clones; less than 65% were seen once. The sample comprised ileal tissue. These receptors all come from an adult with Crohn's disease.

This clone has a handful of counts. The chain is built from TRBV29-1 and TRBJ2-1; D ambiguous. Germline CDR1 and CDR2: SQVTM and ANQGSEA. V shed 1 base and J shed 0 bases, with 7 bases lying between them. The CDR3 consists of 14 residues. The CDR3 DNA reads TGCAGCGTTGAAGGATCCAGCTCCTACAATGAGCAGTTCTTC. Translated, it gives CSVEGSSSYNEQFF.

The chain recombines TRBV7-8 with TRBJ1-2; D is uncertain. The CDR3 runs 13 residues. CDR1 and CDR2 from the germline V gene are SGHVS and FQNEAQ. V was cut by 1 base and J by 3 bases, with 6 bases left in between. CDR3 bases: TGTGCCAGCAGCTTAGTCTTAGACTATGGCTACACCTTC. It translates to CASSLVLDYGYTF.

V is TRBV9 and J is TRBJ2-3; D is unclear. The V gene lost 4 bases and the J gene lost 3 bases, with 15 bases spanning the gap. The CDR3 is 15 amino acids. Germline assignment: CDR1 SGDLS and CDR2 YYNGEE. For the CDR3, the DNA is TGTGCCAGCAGCTTCGGGTGGTCTTCTACAGATACGCAGTATTTT. It yields the protein CASSFGWSSTDTQYF.

In DNA, the CDR3 is TGTGCCAGCAGCCGACAGGGGTTGGGCACAGATACGCAGTATTTT. Translation gives CASSRQGLGTDTQYF. This chain connects TRBV7-9 to TRBJ2-3; 8 nucleotides agree with TRBD1. Germline CDR1 SEHNR, CDR2 FQNEAQ (reference sequence). J lost 1 base, V lost 5 bases, and 5 bases had no gene match. This CDR3 is built from 15 residues.

This clone is deemed medium-sized. The chain combines TRBV7-9 with TRBJ2-7; TRBD2 matches 11 bases. The germline gives CDR1 SEHNR, CDR2 FQNEAQ (reference sequence). CDR3 length equals 14 residues. V shed 5 bases and J 3 bases; nucleotides not matched to a gene: 3. CDR3 coding DNA: TGTGCCAGCAGCCCTCTAGCGGGAGGCTACGAGCAGTACTTC. Translating it yields CASSPLAGGYEQYF.

The J gene is TRBJ2-5, the V gene TRBV30, with TRBD2 identical over 10 bases. The CDR3 contains 13 residues. The ends lost 1 base at V and 6 bases at J; junction bases unmatched: 2. CDR1 GTSNPN and CDR2 SVGIG come from the germline V gene (reference sequence). The CDR3 nucleotides read TGTGCCTGGAGTGCTAGCGGGAGCAAGACCCAGTACTTC. Translation: CAWSASGSKTQYF.

The CDR3 DNA reads as TGCGCCAGCAGCCCCCGTCGGGGATCCGCAGAGACCCAGTACTTC. It specifies CASSPRRGSAETQYF. The chain has TRBV4-3 and TRBJ2-5; D is possibly TRBD2 (5 bases). Germline-derived CDR1 and CDR2 are LGHNA and YSLEER. The CDR3 runs to 15 residues. Trimming pared 4 bases from V and 4 bases from J, leaving 16 bases between.

The CDR3 loop reads CASSMLVGTQYF. CDR3 in DNA: TGTGCCAGCAGCATGCTAGTGGGGACCCAGTACTTC. V usage is TRBV11-2 and J usage is TRBJ2-5, with D hard to call. The CDR3 is 12 residues long. Trimming removed 5 bases from V and 7 bases from J, with 11 bases in between. Germline lookup yields CDR1 SGHAT and CDR2 FQNNGV.

This chain links TRBV30 with TRBJ1-1; D not certain. Germline-derived CDR1 and CDR2 are GTSNPN and SVGIG (reference sequence). CDR3 length equals 14 residues. With 3 bases removed from V and 1 base from J, the gap between germline ends came to 12 bases. The CDR3 DNA is TGTGCCTGGAGCCCCGGTTCACCGAACACTGAAGCTTTCTTT. This codes for CAWSPGSPNTEAFF.

A note on this clone: The sample contains more than one DNA sequence encoding this CDR3. CDR3 in amino acids: CASSLRSLREPDTQYF. The CDR3 DNA sequence: TGCGCCAGCAGCTTGAGGAGCCTTCGGGAACCAGATACGCAGTATTTT. The chain uses TRBV5-1 and TRBJ2-3, with D perhaps TRBD2 (5 bases). V shed 1 base and J shed 4 bases, with 16 bases lying between them. Germline assignment: CDR1 SGHRS and CDR2 YFSETQ. CDR3 length: 16 residues.

The V call is TRBV14, the J call TRBJ2-5, with D possibly matching TRBD2 (7 bases). The CDR3 sequence is 16 residues long. The V and J ends lost 1 base and 2 bases respectively, with 14 bases between them. The germline V gene encodes CDR1 SGHDN and CDR2 FVKESK. CDR3: CASSQGRGGGQETQYF. The DNA for the CDR3 is TGTGCCAGCAGCCAAGGAAGGGGGGGTGGACAAGAGACCCAGTACTTC. Looking up the rest from reference TRBV14 and TRBJ2-5 gives the full variable domain: EAGVTQFPSHSVIEKGQTVTLRCDPISGHDNLYWYRRVMGKEIKFLLHFVKESKQDESGMPNNRFLAERTGGTYSTLKVQPAELEDSGVYFCASSQGRGGGQETQYFGPGTRLLVL.

This clone is a singleton in its sample. CDR3: CAWSVRPGGGQPQHF. As DNA, the CDR3 is TGTGCCTGGAGTGTACGGCCTGGGGGCGGTCAGCCCCAGCATTTT. This sequence joins TRBV30 and TRBJ1-5; D possibly corresponds to TRBD1 (6 bases). From germline, CDR1 is GTSNPN and CDR2 SVGIG (reference sequence). V dropped 0 bases and J dropped 6 bases, with 15 bases sitting between them. The CDR3 consists of 15 residues. Drawing the rest from reference TRBV30 and TRBJ1-5, the complete variable domain is SQTIHQWPATLVQPVGSPLSLECTVEGTSNPNLYWYRQAAGRGLQLLFYSVGIGQISSEVPQNLSASRPQDRQFILSSKKLLLSDSGFYLCAWSVRPGGGQPQHFGDGTRLSIL.

By frequency in the sample, this clone is medium-sized (0.01 to 0.1%). The chain uses TRBV29-1 and TRBJ1-1, with a possible D match to TRBD1 (6 bases). This CDR3 is built from 10 residues. Between the trimmed V and J ends, which lost 6 bases and 12 bases, there was a span of 14 bases. Germline CDR1 and CDR2: SQVTM and ANQGSEA. CDR3 in amino acids: CSVRDMATFF. The DNA for the CDR3 is TGCAGCGTCCGGGACATGGCAACTTTCTTT.

The rearrangement links TRBV7-9 to TRBJ2-2; 11 bases are a match to TRBD2. Germline V lookup: CDR1 SEHNR, CDR2 FQNEAQ (reference sequence). This CDR3 has 17 amino acids. Unmatched junction bases numbered 10, after V lost 5 bases and J lost 5 bases. The CDR3 spells CASSPGLAGGGTGELFF. The CDR3 DNA follows: TGTGCCAGCAGCCCCGGACTAGCGGGTGGGGGAACCGGGGAGCTGTTTTTT.

This clone was picked up a small number of times. The chain joins TRBV19 to TRBJ1-1; a weak D match, TRBD1 (6 bases). The CDR3 loop spans 15 amino acids. Germline V CDR1 and CDR2: LNHDA, SQIVND (reference sequence). V lost 4 bases, J lost 1 base, and 13 bases lay in between. The CDR3 reads CASSKIRDTNTEAFF. CDR3 in DNA: TGTGCCAGTAGTAAGATCCGGGACACGAACACTGAAGCTTTCTTT.

The rearrangement uses TRBV29-1 and TRBJ1-2; TRBD1 matches at 7 bases. Losses at the gene ends were 4 bases for V and 2 bases for J; bases not matched to a gene: 4. The CDR3 sequence is 13 residues long. The germline V gene has CDR1 SQVTM and CDR2 ANQGSEA. The CDR3, as DNA: TGCAGCGTTGGTACCAGGGGGAACTATGGCTACACCTTC. Translation: CSVGTRGNYGYTF. The whole variable domain, remainder taken from reference TRBV29-1 and TRBJ1-2, is SAVISQKPSRDICQRGTSLTIQCQVDSQVTMMFWYRQQPGQSLTLIATANQGSEATYESGFVIDKFPISRPNLTFSTLTVSNMSPEDSSIYLCSVGTRGNYGYTFGSGTRLTVV.

This sequence joins TRBV28 and TRBJ2-3, with 9 bases identical to TRBD1. V trimming: 5 bases; J trimming: 3 bases; junction bases outside the gene matches: 9. CDR1 and CDR2 from the germline V gene are MDHEN and SYDVKM. This CDR3 comprises 16 residues. In DNA form, the CDR3 reads TGTGCCAGCAGTGCCGGACAGGGGTATAGTACAGATACGCAGTATTTT. Translating gives CASSAGQGYSTDTQYF. Looking up the rest from reference TRBV28 and TRBJ2-3 gives the full variable domain: DVKVTQSSRYLVKRTGEKVFLECVQDMDHENMFWYRQDPGLGLRLIYFSYDVKMKEKGDIPEGYSVSREKKERFSLILESASTNQTSMYLCASSAGQGYSTDTQYFGPGTRLTVL.

By share, this clone ranks as medium-sized. V gene TRBV7-9 combines with J gene TRBJ1-2, with no clear D. The V end was cut by 3 bases, the J end by 7 bases, with 9 bases between. Germline V gene lookup returns CDR1 SEHNR and CDR2 FQNEAQ (reference sequence). CDR3 size: 12 residues. CDR3 protein: CASSFEGAGYTF. CDR3 DNA: TGTGCCAGCAGCTTCGAGGGCGCTGGCTACACCTTC. The variable domain in full, completed from reference TRBV7-9 and TRBJ1-2, reads DTGVSQNPRHKITKRGQNVTFRCDPISEHNRLYWYRQTLGQGPEFLTYFQNEAQLEKSRLLSDRFSAERPKGSFSTLEIQRTEQGDSAMYLCASSFEGAGYTFGSGTRLTVV.

A remark on this clone: One end of the junction fails to match germline, which may point to a read error. The chain is built from TRBV10-3 and TRBJ2-7; 10 positions agree with TRBD1. This CDR3 is 12 amino acids long. The V gene's germline CDR1 is ENHRY and CDR2 SYGVKD. CDR3 sequence reads: CAISAGTGALNF. The CDR3 DNA sequence: TGTGCCATCAGCGCCGGGACAGGGGCACTGAACTTC.

This clone was detected a few times. The chain carries TRBV30 and TRBJ2-2; D is unclear. The CDR3 totals 14 residues. The V end lost 1 base, the J end lost 1 base, and 7 bases lay between the germline ends. Germline V CDR1 and CDR2: GTSNPN, SVGIG (reference sequence). The CDR3 loop reads CAWSGAKNTGELFF. The CDR3, as DNA: TGTGCCTGGAGTGGAGCGAAGAACACCGGGGAGCTGTTTTTT.

By share, this clone ranks as large. The rearrangement uses TRBV6-1 and TRBJ2-3; D is ambiguous. This CDR3 is built from 12 residues. In germline, CDR1 is MNHNS, CDR2 SASEGT. Trimming took off 8 bases at V and 8 bases at J, with 14 bases between the two ends. The CDR3 DNA is TGTGCCAGCGGAGACCGGGTGGTTACGCAGTATTTT. It translates to CASGDRVVTQYF.

The rearrangement links TRBV1 to TRBJ2-5; no check of the table's D call, TRBD2, against the DNA was made. TRBV1 is tagged as a pseudogene. CDR3 length: 15 amino acids. CDR3 bases: TGCACCAGCAGCCAAGTTCAGCGGGGCCAAGAGACCCAGTACTTC. It specifies CTSSQVQRGQETQYF.

Relative to its sample, this clone is medium-sized. The rearrangement joins TRBV6-1 to TRBJ1-1; D is uncertain. The CDR3 spans 14 residues. Per germline, CDR1 MNHNS and CDR2 SASEGT. V was cut by 10 bases and J by 1 base, with 16 bases left in between. CDR3 DNA: TGTGCCACCCGGAGGGTGGAACCGAACACTGAAGCTTTCTTT. It is translated as CATRRVEPNTEAFF.

This clone was observed a handful of times. The chain couples TRBV6-1 to TRBJ2-2; the D gene is possibly TRBD1 (5 bases). This CDR3 spans 15 amino acids. V dropped 6 bases and J dropped 1 base, with 12 bases sitting between them. Germline V gene data show CDR1 as MNHNS and CDR2 as SASEGT. The CDR3 bases are TGTGCCAGCAGGCCAACTGACAGGAACACCGGGGAGCTGTTTTTT. It is translated as CASRPTDRNTGELFF.

This sequence joins TRBV19 and TRBJ1-5; 9 nucleotides line up with TRBD1. CDR1 LNHDA and CDR2 SQIVND come from the germline V gene (reference sequence). The ends lost 6 bases at V and 7 bases at J; junction bases unmatched: 10. CDR3 length: 15 residues. The CDR3 sequence: CASSRRDRGEQPQHF. The DNA of the CDR3 is TGTGCCAGTAGCCGACGAGACAGGGGGGAACAGCCCCAGCATTTT.

The chain recombines TRBV6-4 with TRBJ2-2; D is possibly TRBD2 (8 bases). Between the trimmed V and J ends, which lost 5 bases and 7 bases, there was a span of 17 bases. The CDR3 length is 15 residues. From germline, CDR1 is MRHNA and CDR2 SNTAGT. The chain's CDR3 is CASSRDSGSGGELFF. CDR3 DNA sequence: TGTGCCAGCAGTCGGGACAGCGGGAGTGGCGGGGAGCTGTTTTTT.

The V gene is TRBV5-5, the J gene TRBJ2-7, with 8 positions matching TRBD1. V lost 4 bases to trimming and J lost 3 bases; unmatched junction nucleotides: 6. CDR3 length: 14 residues. Germline assignment: CDR1 SGHKS and CDR2 YYEKEE (reference sequence). The CDR3 loop is CASSVGTGLYEQYF. The CDR3 DNA is TGTGCCAGCAGCGTCGGGACAGGACTCTACGAGCAGTACTTC.

The CDR3 region has the DNA TGTGCCGGGGCCCGACAGGAAGCTTTCTTT. Residues: CAGARQEAFF. The J gene is TRBJ1-1, the V gene TRBV30, with a possible D match to TRBD1 (5 bases). Between the trimmed V and J ends, which lost 8 bases and 8 bases, there was a span of 12 bases. The CDR3 sequence is 10 residues long. Germline CDR1 GTSNPN, CDR2 SVGIG (reference sequence).

The rearrangement joins TRBV19 to TRBJ1-5, with 8 bases fitting TRBD1. The CDR3 extends over 15 amino acids. Trimming took 7 bases from V and 11 from J; bases not matched to a gene: 16. The germline V gene has CDR1 LNHDA and CDR2 SQIVND (reference sequence). The CDR3 sequence: CASKPLRGQGTAQHF. CDR3 DNA: TGTGCCAGTAAGCCACTGCGCGGACAGGGAACGGCCCAGCATTTT.

This clone has more than one count but fewer than ten. This chain connects TRBV7-3 to TRBJ2-1; 12 bases are shared with TRBD2. J was trimmed by 12 bases and V by 1 base; bases with no gene match: 10. The CDR3 runs to 16 residues. Germline values: CDR1 SGHTA, CDR2 FQGTGA. As DNA, the CDR3 is TGTGCCAGCAGCTTAATACCGACTAGCGGGAGCGAGGCGCAGTTCTTC. Its translation: CASSLIPTSGSEAQFF. Full variable domain (outside the CDR3, taken from reference TRBV7-3 and TRBJ2-1): GAGVSQTPSNKVTEKGKYVELRCDPISGHTALYWYRQSLGQGPEFLIYFQGTGAADDSGLPNDRFFAVRPEGSVSTLKIQRTERGDSAVYLCASSLIPTSGSEAQFFGPGTRLTVL.

The J gene is TRBJ1-2, the V gene TRBV29-1, with D perhaps TRBD1 (5 bases). V was clipped by 3 bases and J by 7 bases, with 6 bases between them. This CDR3 is 10 amino acids long. Germline V lookup: CDR1 SQVTM, CDR2 ANQGSEA. The CDR3 DNA is TGCAGCGTTGACCAGGGTGGCTACACCTTC. It specifies CSVDQGGYTF.

This chain joins TRBV15 and TRBJ1-4; TRBD1 aligns across 7 bases. The J segment lost 5 bases and the V segment lost 0 bases, leaving 6 bases of the junction unmatched. Germline lookup yields CDR1 LNHNV and CDR2 YYDKDF (reference sequence). The CDR3 length is 16 residues. The DNA for the CDR3 is TGTGCCACCAGCAGAGAAGGATCAGGGGGGAATGAAAAACTGTTTTTT. Its protein is CATSREGSGGNEKLFF. Combining the CDR3 with reference TRBV15 and TRBJ1-4 gives the whole variable domain DAMVIQNPRYQVTQFGKPVTLSCSQTLNHNVMYWYQQKSSQAPKLLFHYYDKDFNNEADTPDNFQSRRPNTSFCFLDIRSPGLGDTAMYLCATSREGSGGNEKLFFGSGTQLSVL.